This T cell receptor beta chain was captured in a study of T cell clones after liver transplantation. This CDR3 has 12 amino acids. The germline V gene has CDR1 MDHEN and CDR2 SYDVKM. The ends were cut back, 6 bases at V and 4 bases at J, with 9 bases in the middle. Assay used: immunoSEQ multiplex PCR; TCRdb lists only in-frame clones, some missing. The sample records tens of thousands of clones, over 80% being singletons. The sample in question was CD4+ T cells from blood, obtained around 42 months after liver transplant. This chain uses TRBV28 with TRBJ1-2; D gene unclear. This receptor was taken from a human patient who received a liver transplant. These T cells may partly come from the graft donor. For the CDR3, the DNA is TGTGCCAGCAGGCCGGGCGGCTATGGCTACACCTTC. As protein: CASRPGGYGYTF.